A single sample gave rise to the 7 T cell receptor beta chains below, sequenced in a study of blood T cells in healthy people across ages. A second PCR, run for roughly 7 to 12 cycles, used a sample-barcoded 5' primer plus a J-beta primer mix. MiXCR, run by TCRdb on the 5' RACE reads, gives a single entry per CDR3 protein. This table holds over a million distinct CDR3 sequences, roughly 59% found once. Sequencing used blood. The receptors originated from a man aged 18 to 30 in good health.

This clonotype was seen only a few times. The chain couples TRBV7-9 to TRBJ2-5; tentatively, D is TRBD2 (5 bases). Per germline, CDR1 SEHNR and CDR2 FQNEAQ (reference sequence). The V gene lost 5 bases and the J gene lost 10 bases, with 17 bases spanning the gap. The CDR3 is made up of 13 amino acids. The chain's CDR3 is CASSPSSIRGQYF. As DNA, the CDR3 is TGTGCCAGCAGCCCATCATCGATACGGGGCCAGTACTTC.

This clonotype occurred a few times. The chain uses TRBV27 and TRBJ2-3, with 10 bases fitting TRBD2. The ends lost 5 bases at V and 1 base at J; junction bases unmatched: 3. The CDR3 is 15 residues long. CDR1 is MNHEY, CDR2 SMNVEV, per germline (reference sequence). CDR3 DNA sequence: TGTGCCAGCAGTCAAAGCGGGAGGGGCACAGATACGCAGTATTTT. Translation: CASSQSGRGTDTQYF.

In this sample, this clonotype turned up a few times. The DNA of the CDR3 is TGTGCCAGCACCACAGGGGTTGAGCAGTTCTTC. The encoded protein is CASTTGVEQFF. This sequence joins TRBV6-6 and TRBJ2-1, with 7 nucleotides matching TRBD1. This CDR3 has 11 amino acids. V lost 7 bases and J lost 9; bases outside the gene matches: 3. CDR1 and CDR2 (germline): MNHNY, SVGAGI (reference sequence).

This clonotype was detected a few times. The chain joins TRBV29-1 to TRBJ2-5; TRBD2 matches 8 bases. Germline trimming cut 5 bases from V and 7 bases from J; bases unmatched to any gene: 12. Germline V gene lookup returns CDR1 SQVTM and CDR2 ANQGSEA. The CDR3 has 14 amino acids. The CDR3 reads CSVNYPGLELTQYF. The CDR3 nucleotides read TGCAGCGTTAATTACCCGGGACTAGAACTGACCCAGTACTTC.

The chain recombines TRBV28 with TRBJ2-5; 12 bases match TRBD2. Germline assignment: CDR1 MDHEN and CDR2 SYDVKM. The CDR3 consists of 16 residues. With V trimmed by 6 bases and J by 5 bases, 10 bases remained unmatched. The CDR3 loop is CASRSLAGGSGETQYF. The DNA of the CDR3 is TGTGCCAGCAGGTCACTAGCGGGGGGCTCCGGGGAGACCCAGTACTTC.

V is TRBV12-3 or TRBV12-4 and J is TRBJ1-5, with 8 bases aligning to TRBD1. CDR3 length equals 13 residues. The junction had 6 bases not matched to a gene; V was cut back by 8 bases and J by 6 bases. CDR3 sequence reads: CASGRQGFQPQHF. The DNA for the CDR3 is TGTGCCAGCGGTAGACAGGGGTTTCAGCCCCAGCATTTT.

This clonotype was seen a single time. This rearrangement joins TRBV7-8 to TRBJ1-5, with 7 bases lining up with TRBD1. The CDR3 runs 17 residues. V lost 3 bases and J lost 4; bases outside the gene matches: 12. CDR1 is SGHVS, CDR2 FQNEAQ, per germline. The CDR3 is CASSFGWQGVGNQPQHF. DNA for the CDR3: TGTGCCAGCAGCTTCGGATGGCAGGGGGTGGGTAATCAGCCCCAGCATTTT.